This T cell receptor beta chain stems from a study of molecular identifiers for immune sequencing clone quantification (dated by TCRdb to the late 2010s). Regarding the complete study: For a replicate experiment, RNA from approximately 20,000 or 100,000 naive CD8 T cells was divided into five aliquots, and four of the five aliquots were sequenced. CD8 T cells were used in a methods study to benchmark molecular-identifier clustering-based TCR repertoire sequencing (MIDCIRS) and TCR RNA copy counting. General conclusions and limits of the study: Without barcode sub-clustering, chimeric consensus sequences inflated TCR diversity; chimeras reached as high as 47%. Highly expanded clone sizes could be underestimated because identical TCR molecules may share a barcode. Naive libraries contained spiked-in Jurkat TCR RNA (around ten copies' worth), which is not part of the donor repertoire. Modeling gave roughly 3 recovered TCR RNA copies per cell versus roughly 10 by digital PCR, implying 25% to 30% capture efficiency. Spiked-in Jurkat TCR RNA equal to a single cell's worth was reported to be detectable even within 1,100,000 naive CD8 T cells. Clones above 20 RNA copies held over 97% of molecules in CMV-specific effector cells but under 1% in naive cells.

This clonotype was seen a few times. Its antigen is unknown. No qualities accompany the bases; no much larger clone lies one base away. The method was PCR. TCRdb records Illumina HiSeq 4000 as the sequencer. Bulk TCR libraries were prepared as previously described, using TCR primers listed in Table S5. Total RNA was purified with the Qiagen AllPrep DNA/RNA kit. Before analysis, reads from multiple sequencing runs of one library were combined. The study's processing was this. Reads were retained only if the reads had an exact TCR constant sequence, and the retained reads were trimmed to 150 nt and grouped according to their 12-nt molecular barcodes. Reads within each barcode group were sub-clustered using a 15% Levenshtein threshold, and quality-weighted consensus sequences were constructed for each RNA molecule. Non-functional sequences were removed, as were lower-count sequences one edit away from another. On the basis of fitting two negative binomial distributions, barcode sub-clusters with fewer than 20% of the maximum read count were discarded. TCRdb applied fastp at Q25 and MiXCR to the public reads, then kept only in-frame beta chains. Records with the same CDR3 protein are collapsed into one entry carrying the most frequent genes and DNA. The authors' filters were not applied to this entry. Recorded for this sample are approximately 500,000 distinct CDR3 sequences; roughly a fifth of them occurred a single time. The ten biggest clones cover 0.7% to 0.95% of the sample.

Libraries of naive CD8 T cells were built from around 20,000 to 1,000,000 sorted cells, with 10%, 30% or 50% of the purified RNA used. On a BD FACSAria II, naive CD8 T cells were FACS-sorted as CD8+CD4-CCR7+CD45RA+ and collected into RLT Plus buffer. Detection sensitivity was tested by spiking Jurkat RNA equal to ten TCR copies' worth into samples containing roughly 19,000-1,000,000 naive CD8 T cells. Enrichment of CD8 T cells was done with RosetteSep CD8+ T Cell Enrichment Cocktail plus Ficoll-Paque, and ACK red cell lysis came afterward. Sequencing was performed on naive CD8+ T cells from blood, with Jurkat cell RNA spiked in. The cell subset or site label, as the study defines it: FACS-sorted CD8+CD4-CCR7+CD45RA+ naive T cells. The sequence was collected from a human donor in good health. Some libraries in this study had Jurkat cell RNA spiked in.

CDR3 reads: CAWSPTGGWQPQHF. The nucleotide sequence reads as follows: TGTGCCTGGAGTCCGACAGGGGGCTGGCAGCCCCAGCATTTT. The chain is assembled from TRBV30 and TRBJ1-5, and 10 junction bases match TRBD1. Spanning cysteine to phenylalanine, the CDR3 consists of 14 amino acids. Of the read, only the CDR3 DNA is kept; its 42 bases are in frame from base 1. According to the germline V gene (reference sequence), CDR1 reads GTSNPN and CDR2 reads SVGIG. Compared with germline, V lacks 2 bases and J lacks 7 bases; bases without a gene match: 5.